This TCR beta chain was profiled in a study of shared clonotypes between healthy human individuals. The CDR3 has 13 amino acids. V lost 6 bases and J 4 bases, leaving 12 bases between the germline ends. Germline V gives CDR1 MNHNS, CDR2 SASEGT. Here immunoSEQ multiplex PCR was the method, and the copy in TCRdb shows in-frame clones only, minus some. The repertoire holds 2 million to 2.5 million clones, with 90% to 96% as singletons. Sequenced input: naive CD4+ T cells sorted from blood. The subset denotes: CD45RA+ positively selected. This clonotype was obtained from a man aged 18-30 years in good health. The genes are TRBV6-1 and TRBJ2-5, with D perhaps assigned TRBD1 or TRBD2 (5 bases each). The CDR3 here is CASRSGSLETQYF. In nucleotides, the CDR3 is TGTGCCAGCAGATCAGGGAGTTTAGAGACCCAGTACTTC.